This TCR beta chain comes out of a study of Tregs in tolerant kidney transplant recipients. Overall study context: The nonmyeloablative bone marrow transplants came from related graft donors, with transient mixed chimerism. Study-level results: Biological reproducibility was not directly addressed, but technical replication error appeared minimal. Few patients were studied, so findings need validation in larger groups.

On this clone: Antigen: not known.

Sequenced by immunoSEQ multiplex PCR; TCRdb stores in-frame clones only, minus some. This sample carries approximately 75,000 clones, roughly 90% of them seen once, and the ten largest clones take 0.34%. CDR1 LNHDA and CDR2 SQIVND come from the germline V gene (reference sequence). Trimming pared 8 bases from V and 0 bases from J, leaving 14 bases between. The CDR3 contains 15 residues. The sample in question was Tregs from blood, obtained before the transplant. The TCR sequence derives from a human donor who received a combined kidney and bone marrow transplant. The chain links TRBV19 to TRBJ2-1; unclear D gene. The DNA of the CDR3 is TGTGCCAGTGCAATTGATGGTAGCTCCTACAATGAGCAGTTCTTC. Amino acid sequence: CASAIDGSSYNEQFF.